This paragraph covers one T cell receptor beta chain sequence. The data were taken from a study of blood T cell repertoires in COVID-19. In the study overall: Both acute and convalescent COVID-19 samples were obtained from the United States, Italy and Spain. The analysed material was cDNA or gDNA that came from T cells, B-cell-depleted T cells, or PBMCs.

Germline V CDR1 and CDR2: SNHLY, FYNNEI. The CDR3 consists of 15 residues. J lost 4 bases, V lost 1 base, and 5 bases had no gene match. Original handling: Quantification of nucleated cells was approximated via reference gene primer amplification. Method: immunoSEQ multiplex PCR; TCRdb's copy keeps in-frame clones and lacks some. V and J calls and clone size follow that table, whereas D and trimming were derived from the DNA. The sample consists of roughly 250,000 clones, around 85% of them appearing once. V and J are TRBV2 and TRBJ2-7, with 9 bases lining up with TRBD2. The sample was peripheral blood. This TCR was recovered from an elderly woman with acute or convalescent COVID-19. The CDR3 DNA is TGTGCCAGCAGTGAAGGTGGCGGGGGGGGATACGAGCAGTACTTC. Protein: CASSEGGGGGYEQYF.